These T cell receptor beta chains were read from a single sample in a study of OX40 agonist ivuxolimab in advanced cancers. TCRdb keeps only in-frame clones here, not all; method: immunoSEQ multiplex PCR. The data contain approximately 100,000 clones, more than 80% of them singletons. The material sequenced was CD4+ or CD8+ T cells sorted from blood, taken in a trial of the OX40 agonist ivuxolimab. Receptor source: an adult with an advanced solid tumor such as melanoma, head and neck, liver or kidney cancer. Both conserved end residues are part of each CDR3. The order of the fields is V gene, J gene, clone size, D gene, CDR3 length, CDR3 protein, CDR3 DNA. The D gene is left open where the match is weak. Size is stated for part of the rows, as once, few or many counts, or as a class when the clone is expanded.

v_call: TRBV12-5; j_call: TRBJ2-7; clone_size: .; d_call: .; cdr3_length: 17; cdr3_aa: CASGLAVRRASVYEQYF; cdr3_nt: TGTGCTAGTGGTTTGGCGGTGAGGCGAGCCTCGGTCTACGAGCAGTACTTC
v_call: TRBV7-2; j_call: TRBJ2-1; clone_size: once; d_call: .; cdr3_length: 14; cdr3_aa: CASSLAVDNAEQFF; cdr3_nt: TGTGCCAGCAGCTTAGCAGTCGACAACGCTGAGCAGTTCTTC
v_call: TRBV2; j_call: TRBJ2-3; clone_size: .; d_call: .; cdr3_length: 13; cdr3_aa: CASSVIGTDTQYF; cdr3_nt: TGTGCCAGCAGTGTGATAGGCACAGATACGCAGTATTTT
v_call: TRBV12-5; j_call: TRBJ2-3; clone_size: .; d_call: TRBD1; cdr3_length: 16; cdr3_aa: CASGLGGQGAADTQYF; cdr3_nt: TGTGCTAGTGGTTTGGGAGGACAGGGGGCTGCAGATACGCAGTATTTT
v_call: TRBV19; j_call: TRBJ1-6; clone_size: .; d_call: .; cdr3_length: 13; cdr3_aa: CASSSTGESPLHF; cdr3_nt: TGTGCCAGTAGTTCGACTGGCGAATCACCCCTCCACTTT
v_call: TRBV18; j_call: TRBJ2-7; clone_size: .; d_call: .; cdr3_length: 15; cdr3_aa: CASSQERQSSYEQYF; cdr3_nt: TGTGCCAGCTCACAAGAGAGACAGAGCAGCTACGAGCAGTACTTC
v_call: TRBV5-1; j_call: TRBJ2-1; clone_size: .; d_call: TRBD1; cdr3_length: 16; cdr3_aa: CASSETGTGGKNEQFF; cdr3_nt: TGCGCCAGCAGCGAAACCGGGACAGGGGGAAAGAATGAGCAGTTCTTC
v_call: TRBV9; j_call: TRBJ2-3; clone_size: few; d_call: .; cdr3_length: 15; cdr3_aa: CASSRSTISTDTQYF; cdr3_nt: TGTGCCAGCAGCCGGTCGACCATCAGCACAGATACGCAGTATTTT
v_call: TRBV7-9; j_call: TRBJ1-1; clone_size: .; d_call: TRBD1; cdr3_length: 18; cdr3_aa: CASSYLMTGGAPNTEAFF; cdr3_nt: TGTGCCAGCAGTTACCTTATGACAGGGGGCGCCCCGAACACTGAAGCTTTCTTT
v_call: TRBV6-5; j_call: TRBJ2-7; clone_size: few; d_call: .; cdr3_length: 11; cdr3_aa: CASSSRYEQYF; cdr3_nt: TGTGCCAGCAGTTCACGATACGAGCAGTACTTC
v_call: TRBV6-5; j_call: TRBJ1-2; clone_size: .; d_call: .; cdr3_length: 13; cdr3_aa: CASSSPDSSGYTF; cdr3_nt: TGTGCCAGCAGTTCACCGGACAGTAGTGGCTACACCTTC